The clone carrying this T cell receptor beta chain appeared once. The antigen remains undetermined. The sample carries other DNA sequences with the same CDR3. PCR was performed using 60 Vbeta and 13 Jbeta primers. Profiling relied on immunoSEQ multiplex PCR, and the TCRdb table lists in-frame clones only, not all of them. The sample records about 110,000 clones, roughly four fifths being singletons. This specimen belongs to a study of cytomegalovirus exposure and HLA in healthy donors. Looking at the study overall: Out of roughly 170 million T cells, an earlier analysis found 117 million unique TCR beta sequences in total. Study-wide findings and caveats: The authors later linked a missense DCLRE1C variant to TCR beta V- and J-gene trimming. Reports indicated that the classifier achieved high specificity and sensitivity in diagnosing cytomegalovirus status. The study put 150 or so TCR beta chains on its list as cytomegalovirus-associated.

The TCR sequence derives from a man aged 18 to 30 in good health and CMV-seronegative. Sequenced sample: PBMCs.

The CDR3 protein is CASSRRTGRSSYEQYF. In DNA, the CDR3 is TGTGCCAGCAGTCGGAGGACAGGCCGAAGCTCCTACGAGCAGTACTTC. The chain has TRBV7-2 and TRBJ2-7; 7 nucleotides match TRBD1. The V gene end was trimmed by 6 bases and the J gene end by 0 bases; junction bases not matched to a gene: 11. Germline CDR1 SGHTA, CDR2 FQGNSA. The CDR3 sequence is 16 residues long. Using reference TRBV7-2 and TRBJ2-7 for the parts outside the CDR3, the full variable domain is GAGVSQSPSNKVTEKGKDVELRCDPISGHTALYWYRQSLGQGLEFLIYFQGNSAPDKSGLPSDRFSAERTGGSVSTLTIQRTQQEDSAVYLCASSRRTGRSSYEQYFGPGTRLTVT.